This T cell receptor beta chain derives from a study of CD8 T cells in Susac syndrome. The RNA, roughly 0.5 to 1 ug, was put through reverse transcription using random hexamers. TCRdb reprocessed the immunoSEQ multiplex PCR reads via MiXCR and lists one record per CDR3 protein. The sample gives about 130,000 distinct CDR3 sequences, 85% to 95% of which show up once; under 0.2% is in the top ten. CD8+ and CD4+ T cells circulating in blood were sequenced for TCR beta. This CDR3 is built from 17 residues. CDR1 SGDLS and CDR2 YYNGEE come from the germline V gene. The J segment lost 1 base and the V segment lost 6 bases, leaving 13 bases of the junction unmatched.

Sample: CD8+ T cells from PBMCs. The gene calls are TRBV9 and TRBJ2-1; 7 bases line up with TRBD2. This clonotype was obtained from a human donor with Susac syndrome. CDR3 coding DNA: TGTGCCAGCAATACTGATTCTTCTAGCGGATCCTACAATGAGCAGTTCTTC. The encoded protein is CASNTDSSSGSYNEQFF.